These T cell receptor beta chains were read from a single sample in a study of monozygotic twins with inflammatory bowel disease. No DNA is given; TCRdb re-called the 5' RACE reads and lists each CDR3 protein once. Found here are 200,000 to 250,000 distinct CDR3 sequences; the top ten clones hold roughly 7.7%. The sample consisted of blood. Every receptor here comes from a human donor with ulcerative colitis or Crohn's disease, or a healthy co-twin of an affected twin (not recorded which). Both conserved end residues are part of each CDR3. The order of the fields is J gene, clone size, V gene, CDR3 protein. Clone size, where shown, is once, few, many, or a class for clones that have expanded.

j_gene: TRBJ2-1
abundance: NA
v_gene: TRBV20-1
CDR3aa: CSASLEGGDEQFF

j_gene: TRBJ2-7
abundance: NA
v_gene: TRBV7-9
CDR3aa: CASSLANEGNRSYEQYF

j_gene: TRBJ1-2
abundance: NA
v_gene: TRBV5-6
CDR3aa: CASSLGGDYGYTF

j_gene: TRBJ1-4
abundance: NA
v_gene: TRBV12-3/TRBV12-4
CDR3aa: CASSFGYEKLFF

j_gene: TRBJ1-6
abundance: NA
v_gene: TRBV2
CDR3aa: CASSERPGENSPLHF

j_gene: TRBJ2-3
abundance: NA
v_gene: TRBV5-6
CDR3aa: CASSLGGTRTDTQYF

j_gene: TRBJ1-2
abundance: NA
v_gene: TRBV20-1
CDR3aa: CSARAPVSRVGYGYTF

j_gene: TRBJ2-1
abundance: NA
v_gene: TRBV29-1
CDR3aa: CSVAASGYNEQFF

j_gene: TRBJ1-2
abundance: NA
v_gene: TRBV4-2
CDR3aa: CASSQDEVVGYGYTF

j_gene: TRBJ1-1
abundance: NA
v_gene: TRBV7-8
CDR3aa: CASSLTPRETVAFF

j_gene: TRBJ1-2
abundance: NA
v_gene: TRBV15
CDR3aa: CATSRGSRDRGHYGYTF

j_gene: TRBJ2-7
abundance: NA
v_gene: TRBV5-1
CDR3aa: CASSYPDRGLNEQYF

j_gene: TRBJ2-1
abundance: NA
v_gene: TRBV5-1
CDR3aa: CASSSGLAGGPSYNEQFF

j_gene: TRBJ2-1
abundance: NA
v_gene: TRBV13
CDR3aa: CASSLGLAGGDNEQFF

j_gene: TRBJ2-1
abundance: NA
v_gene: TRBV7-9
CDR3aa: CASSSPTSGPYNEQFF

j_gene: TRBJ1-2
abundance: medium-sized
v_gene: TRBV5-1
CDR3aa: CASSRDRGYTF

j_gene: TRBJ2-5
abundance: NA
v_gene: TRBV10-3
CDR3aa: CAISGGTSGIQETQYF

j_gene: TRBJ1-1
abundance: NA
v_gene: TRBV7-2
CDR3aa: CASSLDAVMNTEAFF

j_gene: TRBJ2-3
abundance: NA
v_gene: TRBV11-2
CDR3aa: CASSLFGLAGSGGTDTQYF

j_gene: TRBJ1-2
abundance: NA
v_gene: TRBV6-5
CDR3aa: CASSYHDRGDGYTF

j_gene: TRBJ2-5
abundance: NA
v_gene: TRBV12-3/TRBV12-4
CDR3aa: CASSQRQGETQYF

j_gene: TRBJ1-6
abundance: NA
v_gene: TRBV6-5
CDR3aa: CASSYLWDGSSPLHF

j_gene: TRBJ2-3
abundance: NA
v_gene: TRBV29-1
CDR3aa: CSVGGTGETDTQYF

j_gene: TRBJ2-1
abundance: NA
v_gene: TRBV11-2
CDR3aa: CASSIAEYNEQFF

j_gene: TRBJ1-5
abundance: NA
v_gene: TRBV5-1
CDR3aa: CASSLSGANNQPQHF

j_gene: TRBJ1-4
abundance: NA
v_gene: TRBV7-9
CDR3aa: CASSPPTNEKLFF

j_gene: TRBJ1-1
abundance: NA
v_gene: TRBV5-1
CDR3aa: CASSPQGENTEAFF

j_gene: TRBJ2-1
abundance: NA
v_gene: TRBV19
CDR3aa: CASSYVGGGPSDEQFF

j_gene: TRBJ1-5
abundance: NA
v_gene: TRBV18
CDR3aa: CASSPGQVSNQLQHF

j_gene: TRBJ2-3
abundance: NA
v_gene: TRBV15
CDR3aa: CATSRSGPLGDTQYF